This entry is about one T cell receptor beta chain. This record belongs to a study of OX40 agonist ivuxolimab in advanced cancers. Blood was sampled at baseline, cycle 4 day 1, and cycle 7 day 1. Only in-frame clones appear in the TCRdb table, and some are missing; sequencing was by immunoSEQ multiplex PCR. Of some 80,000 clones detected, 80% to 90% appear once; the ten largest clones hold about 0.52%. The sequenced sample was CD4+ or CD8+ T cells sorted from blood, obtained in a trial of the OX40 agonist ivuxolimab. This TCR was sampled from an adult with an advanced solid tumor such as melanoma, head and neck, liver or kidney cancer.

The CDR3 region has the DNA TGTGCCAGCAGCTTGGGACAGATCCAAGAGACCCAGTACTTC. Translated: CASSLGQIQETQYF. The V call is TRBV5-4, the J call TRBJ2-5, with a tentative D call TRBD1 (5 bases). Per the germline V gene, CDR1 is SGHNT and CDR2 is YYREEE (reference sequence). CDR3 length equals 14 residues. The V end lost 0 bases, the J end lost 1 base, and 7 bases lay between the germline ends.